Listed below are T cell receptor beta chains from one sample, sequenced in a study of T cell responses to AZD1222 COVID-19 vaccine. The method was immunoSEQ multiplex PCR; TCRdb's version includes in-frame clones alone and lacks a portion of them. The sample consists of 150,000 to 200,000 clones, approximately 90% of them appearing once. The input for sequencing was peripheral blood, taken on day 0 of AZD1222 vaccination. These receptors came from an adult in good health. Each CDR3 is given without its conserved first and last residue. Each record gives: CDR3 protein, V gene.

cdr3_aa: ASSTPLRGNYEQY
v_call: TRBV11-2

cdr3_aa: ASSLRLAGQETQY
v_call: TRBV7-2

cdr3_aa: ASSRDYYNEQF
v_call: TRBV25-1

cdr3_aa: ASSPDHEQY
v_call: TRBV7-9

cdr3_aa: ASSVAAGIVTDTQY
v_call: TRBV9

cdr3_aa: ASSPAVYEQY
v_call: TRBV7-8

cdr3_aa: ASIEGTSNEQF
v_call: TRBV28

cdr3_aa: ASRPGVGGNTGELF
v_call: TRBV2

cdr3_aa: ASSLRGRANYGYT
v_call: TRBV27

cdr3_aa: AWILLTGFTEAF
v_call: TRBV30

cdr3_aa: ASSFRSGLAGPLRLYEQY
v_call: TRBV5-8

cdr3_aa: ASTLWGGDTEAF
v_call: TRBV19

cdr3_aa: ASSREITSGNSYEQY
v_call: TRBV4-2

cdr3_aa: ASSSVEVSYNEQF
v_call: TRBV19

cdr3_aa: ASSLVTGGNSPLH
v_call: TRBV5-1

cdr3_aa: SVRSGRASRNEQY
v_call: TRBV29-1

cdr3_aa: ASSRTGGTTNEKLF
v_call: TRBV4-1

cdr3_aa: ASSKTQGAVINEKLF
v_call: TRBV7-8

cdr3_aa: ASSDDRAGYT
v_call: TRBV28

cdr3_aa: ASTNGIYSSGANVLT
v_call: TRBV5-5

cdr3_aa: ASSTGGMGNQPQH
v_call: TRBV19

cdr3_aa: ASSISGQGASEAF
v_call: TRBV4-1

cdr3_aa: ASRRTGGSYNEQF
v_call: TRBV28

cdr3_aa: ASSRSPFGGEETQY
v_call: TRBV14

cdr3_aa: ASSLWGDPGRNSPLH
v_call: TRBV5-1

cdr3_aa: ATFSGTANEKLF
v_call: TRBV10-3

cdr3_aa: ASRIRGSNSPLH
v_call: TRBV2

cdr3_aa: ASSFTGEANYGYT
v_call: TRBV11-2

cdr3_aa: ASSFDRAF
v_call: TRBV12-3/TRBV12-4

cdr3_aa: ASSPRQLGMNTEAF
v_call: TRBV18

cdr3_aa: ASSNTGSYNQPQH
v_call: TRBV6-5

cdr3_aa: ASSQGGTVSGELF
v_call: TRBV4-3

cdr3_aa: ASSQERADYGYT
v_call: TRBV4-2

cdr3_aa: ASSIGEDYGYT
v_call: TRBV19

cdr3_aa: ASKGAAGGTNTNSPLH
v_call: TRBV28

cdr3_aa: ASSEGPSHNSPLH
v_call: TRBV2

cdr3_aa: ASSDLGGYT
v_call: TRBV5-6

cdr3_aa: ASSLGPSEGSNYGYT
v_call: TRBV11-3

cdr3_aa: ASRASGSEQY
v_call: TRBV2

cdr3_aa: ASSLSYRGTYSYEQY
v_call: TRBV27

cdr3_aa: ASSTGTSASPGLYEQY
v_call: TRBV5-1

cdr3_aa: ASSPPLGYEQY
v_call: TRBV28

cdr3_aa: ATSIGTDTDTQY
v_call: TRBV15

cdr3_aa: ASSAMLGKKAGGYT
v_call: TRBV2

cdr3_aa: ASSFSGGTEAF
v_call: TRBV12-3/TRBV12-4

cdr3_aa: ASSPQAVGNTIY
v_call: TRBV11-2

cdr3_aa: ASSLVVVGNTEAF
v_call: TRBV7-9

cdr3_aa: ASSLDGRQPQH
v_call: TRBV11-2

cdr3_aa: ASRGQGASVEQY
v_call: TRBV10-1

cdr3_aa: ASSYSGGSFYEQY
v_call: TRBV6-5

cdr3_aa: ASSLGGYSNQPQH
v_call: TRBV5-1

cdr3_aa: ATRGTGNNGYT
v_call: TRBV24-1

cdr3_aa: ASRARGDTGELF
v_call: TRBV6-5

cdr3_aa: ASSLANGDGYT
v_call: TRBV5-4